These 27 T cell receptor beta chains came from one sample sequenced in a study of control samples from healthy donors and cancer patients. Repertoires were generated with immunoSEQ multiplex PCR, while TCRdb's copy carries only in-frame clones and drops some. The sample shows about 80,000 clones, 75% to 85% of them seen only once. Sequencing used PBMCs. These receptors were taken from a man aged 55 to 70 with head and neck cancer.

This chain links TRBV5-1 with TRBJ2-7, with 12 bases lining up with TRBD1. Germline lookup yields CDR1 SGHRS and CDR2 YFSETQ. CDR3 size: 16 residues. Trimming at V came to 1 base and at J to 6 bases, leaving 8 bases not matched to a gene. This chain's CDR3 is CASSLWVGTGGGEQYF. The CDR3 DNA reads TGCGCCAGCAGCTTGTGGGTAGGGACAGGGGGCGGCGAGCAGTACTTC. The full variable domain, with the rest looked up from reference TRBV5-1 and TRBJ2-7, is KAGVTQTPRYLIKTRGQQVTLSCSPISGHRSVSWYQQTPGQGLQFLFEYFSETQRNKGNFPGRFSGRQFSNSRSEMNVSTLELGDSALYLCASSLWVGTGGGEQYFGPGTRLTVT.

The chain is built from TRBV6-1 and TRBJ1-6; D is undetermined. The germline V and J ends were trimmed by 3 bases and 9 bases, with 9 bases remaining between them. The CDR3 is 13 residues long. CDR1 MNHNS and CDR2 SASEGT come from the germline V gene. CDR3 DNA sequence: TGTGCCAGCAGTGACGGGGTCGGTTCACCCCTCCACTTT. Its translation: CASSDGVGSPLHF.

This clone has just one count. The genes are TRBV21-1 and TRBJ2-3; TRBD1 was called by the table and not checked on the DNA. TRBV21-1 is assigned pseudogene status. This CDR3 has 18 amino acids. The CDR3 sequence: CASRGLGHNKLGTDTQYF. The CDR3, as DNA: TGTGCCAGCAGGGGGTTGGGACATAATAAGTTGGGCACAGATACGCAGTATTTT.

V is TRBV7-2 and J is TRBJ2-1; D might be TRBD1 (5 bases). Germline CDR1 SGHTA, CDR2 FQGNSA. V dropped 0 bases and J dropped 15 bases, with 15 bases sitting between them. The CDR3 length is 13 residues. CDR3 region: CASSLARDSRWFF. The CDR3 region has the DNA TGTGCCAGCAGCTTAGCCCGAGACAGCCGGTGGTTCTTC.

The V call is TRBV18, the J call TRBJ1-1; 9 bases line up with TRBD1. CDR3 length: 18 amino acids. V gave up 6 bases and J gave up 1 base; unmatched junction bases: 15. Germline CDR1 reads KGHSH; CDR2 reads LQKENI. The CDR3: CASSGSPQLTGGNTEAFF. DNA of the CDR3: TGTGCCAGCTCTGGGTCCCCACAATTGACAGGGGGGAACACTGAAGCTTTCTTT.

The V gene is TRBV3-1 (or the pseudogene TRBV3-2), the J gene TRBJ2-5; D is unresolved. Trimming cost V 4 bases and J 5 bases, with 8 bases left between them. Germline assignment: CDR1 LGHDT and CDR2 YNNKEL (reference sequence). This CDR3 is built from 12 residues. CDR3 bases: TGTGCCAGCAGCCTGACACTGGAGACCCAGTACTTC. The encoded protein is CASSLTLETQYF.

This clone was seen only once. This sequence joins TRBV6-5 and TRBJ2-3, with 10 positions matching TRBD2. This CDR3 spans 15 amino acids. Germline CDR1 MNHEY, CDR2 SVGAGI. Losses at the gene ends were 4 bases for V and 1 base for J; bases not matched to a gene: 2. This CDR3 is CASSSLAGGTDTQYF. The CDR3 DNA follows: TGTGCCAGCAGTTCTCTAGCGGGAGGCACAGATACGCAGTATTTT.

This chain uses TRBV6-4 with TRBJ2-1; 10 nucleotides align to TRBD2. V was clipped by 5 bases and J by 8 bases; unmatched bases: 15. The CDR3 is 17 amino acids. The germline V gene encodes CDR1 MRHNA and CDR2 SNTAGT. CDR3 DNA: TGTGCCAGCAGTCTCTCGGGCCTAGCGGGAGACGCCTATGAGCAGTTCTTC. It is translated as CASSLSGLAGDAYEQFF.

The chain links TRBV19 to TRBJ1-5; possibly TRBD1 for D (5 bases). Per the germline V gene, CDR1 is LNHDA and CDR2 is SQIVND (reference sequence). This CDR3 has 15 amino acids. Trimming shortened V by 7 bases and J by 4 bases, and 17 bases separated the two germline ends. This CDR3 is CASTTGRTLNQPQHF. The CDR3 DNA is TGTGCCAGTACCACCGGACGGACATTAAATCAGCCCCAGCATTTT.

The chain is built from TRBV3-1 (or the pseudogene TRBV3-2) and TRBJ1-6, with 8 bases aligning to TRBD1. With 1 base clipped from V and 10 bases from J, the junction kept 3 bases outside the gene matches. Germline V gene lookup returns CDR1 LGHDT and CDR2 YNNKEL (reference sequence). The CDR3 extends over 14 amino acids. The CDR3 loop is CASSQGTGQSPLHF. In DNA form, the CDR3 reads TGTGCCAGCAGCCAAGGGACAGGGCAGTCACCCCTCCACTTT.

This chain uses TRBV27 with TRBJ2-2; D is undetermined. The CDR3 consists of 14 residues. Trimming removed 8 bases at V and 2 bases at J, with 12 bases between. The germline V gene encodes CDR1 MNHEY and CDR2 SMNVEV (reference sequence). The CDR3 sequence is CASRKVYNTGELFF. DNA of the CDR3: TGTGCCAGCCGTAAAGTGTATAACACCGGGGAGCTGTTTTTT.

V and J are TRBV4-2 and TRBJ2-7; 10 nucleotides line up with TRBD2. CDR3 size: 15 residues. Germline values: CDR1 LGHNA, CDR2 YNFKEQ. With 4 bases clipped from V and 1 base from J, the junction kept 4 bases outside the gene matches. CDR3 loop: CASSLPAGGSYEQYF. CDR3 nucleotides: TGTGCCAGCAGCCTTCCAGCGGGAGGGTCCTACGAGCAGTACTTC.

This chain uses TRBV3-1 (or the pseudogene TRBV3-2) with TRBJ2-3, with 8 bases aligning to TRBD2. This CDR3 region has 15 residues. Trimming at V came to 1 base and at J to 3 bases, leaving 3 bases not matched to a gene. Germline V gives CDR1 LGHDT, CDR2 YNNKEL (reference sequence). In DNA, the CDR3 is TGTGCCAGCAGCCAAGGGGGACTAGAGACAGATACGCAGTATTTT. It translates to CASSQGGLETDTQYF.

The genes are TRBV30 and TRBJ2-3; TRBD2 matches at 7 bases. V was clipped by 3 bases and J by 4 bases; unmatched bases: 7. This CDR3 has 14 amino acids. Per the germline V gene, CDR1 is GTSNPN and CDR2 is SVGIG (reference sequence). The CDR3 bases are TGTGCCTGGAGCGCTAGCGGTTCACCAGATACGCAGTATTTT. Translation: CAWSASGSPDTQYF.

This chain uses TRBV7-2 with TRBJ2-7; D remains ambiguous. The CDR3 runs 13 residues. Deletions cut 1 base from V and 3 bases from J, with 7 bases between. Germline V gene lookup returns CDR1 SGHTA and CDR2 FQGNSA. The CDR3 sequence: CASSLGGIYEQYF. CDR3 in DNA: TGTGCCAGCAGCTTAGGAGGAATCTACGAGCAGTACTTC.

This chain uses TRBV7-9 with TRBJ1-3; D is ambiguous. Germline CDR1 reads SEHNR; CDR2 reads FQNEAQ (reference sequence). The V and J ends lost 5 bases and 7 bases respectively, with 21 bases between them. The length of the CDR3 is 16 residues. The CDR3 loop is CASSLHRAPMRNTIYF. DNA for the CDR3: TGTGCCAGCAGCCTCCATCGGGCCCCTATGCGGAACACCATATATTTT.

The chain is built from TRBV3-1 (or the pseudogene TRBV3-2) and TRBJ2-7, with 9 bases lining up with TRBD2. Per the germline V gene, CDR1 is LGHDT and CDR2 is YNNKEL (reference sequence). The length of the CDR3 is 15 residues. With V trimmed by 5 bases and J by 6 bases, 11 bases remained unmatched. The CDR3 loop reads CASSYGGGRASEQYF. DNA of the CDR3: TGTGCCAGCAGCTATGGGGGCGGGAGGGCATCCGAGCAGTACTTC.

The rearrangement links TRBV20-1 to TRBJ1-5; D is unclear. The V end was cut by 3 bases, the J end by 0 bases, with 15 bases between. There are 16 residues in the CDR3. Germline lookup yields CDR1 DFQATT and CDR2 SNEGSKA (reference sequence). CDR3 sequence (DNA): TGCAGTGCTAGTTTGGGTCCCCCGTATAGCAATCAGCCCCAGCATTTT. It codes for CSASLGPPYSNQPQHF.

This clone has just one count. This chain uses TRBV9 with TRBJ2-2; weak D call: TRBD2 (6 bases). Between the trimmed V and J ends, which lost 4 bases and 4 bases, there was a span of 11 bases. CDR3 size: 14 residues. The V gene's germline CDR1 is SGDLS and CDR2 YYNGEE. CDR3 sequence (DNA): TGTGCCAGCAGCCCCGGGGGTGGCACCGGGGAGCTGTTTTTT. Translation: CASSPGGGTGELFF.

The chain combines TRBV30 with TRBJ1-4; no clear D. The CDR3 is 13 amino acids. V gave up 0 bases and J gave up 13 bases, with 15 bases separating them. The V gene's germline CDR1 is GTSNPN and CDR2 SVGIG (reference sequence). The CDR3: CAWSVRFNSRLFF. CDR3 in DNA: TGTGCCTGGAGTGTCCGGTTCAATAGCCGACTGTTTTTT.

V usage is TRBV3-1 (or the pseudogene TRBV3-2) and J usage is TRBJ2-1, with D maybe TRBD2 (6 bases). The ends were cut back, 4 bases at V and 6 bases at J, with 19 bases in the middle. Germline lookup yields CDR1 LGHDT and CDR2 YNNKEL (reference sequence). The CDR3 is 16 residues long. This CDR3 is CASSLLVSGAVNEQFF. CDR3 DNA: TGTGCCAGCAGCCTACTCGTGTCGGGAGCGGTCAATGAGCAGTTCTTC.

This sequence joins TRBV19 and TRBJ2-5; TRBD1 aligns across 7 bases. The CDR3 runs 15 residues. J gave up 5 bases and V 4 bases, and 10 bases lay outside the gene matches. The germline V gene encodes CDR1 LNHDA and CDR2 SQIVND (reference sequence). The DNA of the CDR3 is TGTGCCAGTAGTACTCGACAGGGATACGGCGAGACCCAGTACTTC. Its translation is CASSTRQGYGETQYF.

The count of this clone is one. The chain is built from TRBV13 and TRBJ2-5; TRBD2 aligns across 8 bases. The CDR3 totals 13 residues. After removal of 4 bases from V and 5 bases from J, the junction contained 3 bases not matched to a gene. From germline, CDR1 is PRHDT and CDR2 FYEKMQ (reference sequence). CDR3 in amino acids: CASSYLAGETQYF. CDR3 DNA: TGTGCCAGCAGCTATTTAGCGGGGGAGACCCAGTACTTC. Combining the CDR3 with reference TRBV13 and TRBJ2-5 gives the whole variable domain AAGVIQSPRHLIKEKRETATLKCYPIPRHDTVYWYQQGPGQDPQFLISFYEKMQSDKGSIPDRFSAQQFSDYHSELNMSSLELGDSALYFCASSYLAGETQYFGPGTRLLVL.

V is TRBV28 and J is TRBJ2-7; possibly TRBD1 for D (5 bases). Trimming shortened V by 2 bases and J by 3 bases, and 14 bases separated the two germline ends. Germline CDR1 is MDHEN and CDR2 is SYDVKM. The CDR3 contains 15 residues. The CDR3: CASSLPQGAFYEQYF. CDR3 sequence (DNA): TGTGCCAGCAGTTTACCCCAGGGCGCCTTCTACGAGCAGTACTTC.

The chain joins TRBV5-1 to TRBJ2-7; 10 bases agree with TRBD1. The CDR3 covers 14 residues. The V gene's germline CDR1 is SGHRS and CDR2 YFSETQ. The junction had 7 bases not matched to a gene; V was cut back by 4 bases and J by 6 bases. The DNA of the CDR3 is TGCGCCAGCAGCCCCGACAGGGGGCGCGGCGAGCAGTACTTC. Translating it yields CASSPDRGRGEQYF.

The CDR3 DNA is TGCGCCAGCAGTGAGGATAGCGGGAGGGGATACAATGAGCAGTTCTTC. It codes for CASSEDSGRGYNEQFF. The chain uses TRBV10-1 and TRBJ2-1, with 11 bases matching TRBD2. The germline V gene encodes CDR1 WNHNN and CDR2 SYGVQD (reference sequence). J gave up 4 bases and V 2 bases, and 4 bases lay outside the gene matches. This CDR3 spans 16 amino acids.

This rearrangement joins TRBV12-5 to TRBJ1-1; TRBD1 is a possible D gene (5 bases). In germline, CDR1 is LGHNT, CDR2 FRNRAP. Deletions cut 6 bases from V and 10 bases from J, with 21 bases between. This CDR3 is 14 amino acids long. CDR3 in DNA: TGTGCTAGTGGCCGAGGGGACGGAACCGAACGAGCTTTCTTT. This translates into CASGRGDGTERAFF.